The T cell receptor beta chain described here comes from a study of technical replicates of blood from a few donors. Sequencing used immunoSEQ multiplex PCR; TCRdb keeps in-frame clones, though not all of them. The sample carries just over 95,000 clones, approximately 95% recorded once. V shed 0 bases and J shed 6 bases, with 9 bases lying between them. The CDR3 has 13 amino acids. CDR1 is LNHNV, CDR2 YYDKDF, per germline (reference sequence). This chain uses TRBV15 with TRBJ2-7, with D tentatively TRBD2 (5 bases). Sequencing input: T cells isolated from PBMCs. The TCR comes from a human donor in good health. This CDR3 is CATSRDGIGEQYF. The CDR3 nucleotides are TGTGCCACCAGCAGAGACGGGATTGGCGAGCAGTACTTC. The whole variable domain, remainder taken from reference TRBV15 and TRBJ2-7, is DAMVIQNPRYQVTQFGKPVTLSCSQTLNHNVMYWYQQKSSQAPKLLFHYYDKDFNNEADTPDNFQSRRPNTSFCFLDIRSPGLGDTAMYLCATSRDGIGEQYFGPGTRLTVT.